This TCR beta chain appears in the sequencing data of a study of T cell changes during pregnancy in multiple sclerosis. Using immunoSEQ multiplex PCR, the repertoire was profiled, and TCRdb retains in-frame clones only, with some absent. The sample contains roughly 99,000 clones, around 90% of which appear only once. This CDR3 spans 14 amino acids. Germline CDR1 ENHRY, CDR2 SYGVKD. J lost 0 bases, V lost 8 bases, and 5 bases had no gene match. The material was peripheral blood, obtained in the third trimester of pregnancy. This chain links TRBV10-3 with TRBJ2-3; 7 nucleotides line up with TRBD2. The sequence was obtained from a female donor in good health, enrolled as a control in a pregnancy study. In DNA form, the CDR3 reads TGTGCCATCGCAAGCGGGGCTAGCACAGATACGCAGTATTTT. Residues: CAIASGASTDTQYF.